This T cell receptor beta chain was captured in a study of T cell responses to AZD1222 COVID-19 vaccine. Study-wide findings and caveats: Only 5 or 6 individuals given AZD1222 were seropositive at baseline. The CD4 TCRs associated with vaccination extended across spike and predominated at 160-218 and 743-854. Donors skewed white British and female; clonal diversity was possibly underestimated.

The method was immunoSEQ multiplex PCR; TCRdb's version includes in-frame clones alone and lacks a portion of them. The repertoire holds nearly 110,000 clones, with around nine tenths as singletons. Points on this clone: Antigen unknown.

The CDR3 is 13 residues long. CDR1 is LNHDA and CDR2 is SQIVND in the germline V gene (reference sequence). V was cut by 3 bases and J by 4 bases, with 9 bases left in between. The clonotype was recovered from an adult who received the AZD1222 COVID-19 vaccine. The sequenced sample was peripheral blood, obtained 28 days after the second AZD1222 dose. The rearrangement links TRBV19 to TRBJ1-2; maybe TRBD1 (5 bases). The CDR3 here is CASSMLTVYGYTF. CDR3 coding DNA: TGTGCCAGTAGTATGCTGACAGTCTATGGCTACACCTTC.